The following is a TCR beta chain sequence with its context. No antigen is known for it. The data originate from a study of response to subunit inactivated influenza vaccine. General study findings and limits: The authors suggested that every seasonal influenza vaccination recruits few new T cells.

The length of the CDR3 is 11 residues. V lost 5 bases and J 4 bases, leaving 6 bases between the germline ends. CDR1 DFQATT and CDR2 SNEGSKA come from the germline V gene (reference sequence). MiXCR was run by TCRdb on the RT-PCR reads, yielding one entry per CDR3 protein. The table has around 520,000 distinct CDR3 sequences, over 9.5% seen once. The chain links TRBV20-1 to TRBJ2-1; D is uncertain. The TCR was taken from a man between 45 and 60 years old who received an inactivated influenza vaccine. The sample consisted of PBMCs from blood, taken on the day of vaccination. The CDR3 DNA follows: TGCAGTGCTTTATCTTACAATGAGCAGTTCTTC. Translated: CSALSYNEQFF.